The rows below give T cell receptor beta chains drawn from one sample of a study of shared clonotypes between healthy human individuals. The method was immunoSEQ multiplex PCR; TCRdb's version includes in-frame clones alone and lacks a portion of them. Of 550,000 to 800,000 clones in the sample, around 67% were seen once. The material sequenced was memory CD4+ T cells sorted from blood. The receptors come from a young woman in good health. CDR3s include the opening cysteine and the closing phenylalanine or tryptophan. Fields, in order: CDR3 DNA, CDR3 protein, D gene, J gene, V gene, clone size. The D gene is left open where the match is weak. Only some rows state a clone size, as once, few, many or a class for expanded clones.

TGTGCCAGCAGCCGACAGAACACCGGGGAGCTGTTTTTT,CASSRQNTGELFF,.,TRBJ2-2,TRBV27,.
TGTGCCAGCAGCTTCCAAGCGGACTTTTTTCGTAGCACAGATACGCAGTATTTT,CASSFQADFFRSTDTQYF,.,TRBJ2-3,TRBV7-8,few
TGTGCCAGCACCCTTGAGGAGGCCTTAGGCGAGCAGTACTTC,CASTLEEALGEQYF,.,TRBJ2-7,TRBV6-1,few
TGTGCCAGCAGCCAATATAACGGTCCCTACGAGCAGTACTTC,CASSQYNGPYEQYF,.,TRBJ2-7,TRBV14,.
TGTGCCAGCAGTTACAGGCTGGTTTGCGGGAGGGCTGCCGGGGAGCTGTTTTTT,CASSYRLVCGRAAGELFF,TRBD2,TRBJ2-2,TRBV6-8,.
TGTGCCAGCAGCTTAGGACAGGGGAGAGATCAGCCCCAGCATTTT,CASSLGQGRDQPQHF,TRBD1,TRBJ1-5,TRBV7-9,many
TGCAGCGTTGAAGACCGCCAGGGGGTGGGTGAGCAGTTCTTC,CSVEDRQGVGEQFF,TRBD1,TRBJ2-1,TRBV29-1,.
TGTGCCAGCATCCCAGACCAGGGGCCCCAGCATTTT,CASIPDQGPQHF,.,TRBJ1-5,TRBV6-1,.
TGTGCCAGTATTTCCAACCCTCGGACAGCAGCTGAAGCTTTCTTT,CASISNPRTAAEAFF,.,TRBJ1-1,TRBV19,few
TGTGCCAGCAGCTTTAACACTGAAGTGCTGGATACGCAGTATTTT,CASSFNTEVLDTQYF,.,TRBJ2-3,TRBV11-1,.
TGTGCCAGCAGCTACCCTCAGGGGCATGGCTACACCTTC,CASSYPQGHGYTF,.,TRBJ1-2,TRBV7-8,few
TGTGCCAGCAGCTTAGAGACTAATGAAAAACTGTTTTTT,CASSLETNEKLFF,.,TRBJ1-4,TRBV11-2,.
TGTGCCAGCAGCTTAGGAGCGACTAGCGGGAGTGGGTCAGATACGCAGTATTTT,CASSLGATSGSGSDTQYF,TRBD2,TRBJ2-3,TRBV11-3,.
TGTGCCAGCCCTCGTTTCGTGGGACCCAACTATGGCTACACCTTC,CASPRFVGPNYGYTF,.,TRBJ1-2,TRBV21-1,.
TGCGCCAGCAGTGACCGACCCTCTGCCACAGATACGCAGTATTTT,CASSDRPSATDTQYF,.,TRBJ2-3,TRBV10-1,once
TGTGCCAGCACCAAAAACCCGGGACAAGGATACGAGCAGTACTTC,CASTKNPGQGYEQYF,.,TRBJ2-7,TRBV28,few